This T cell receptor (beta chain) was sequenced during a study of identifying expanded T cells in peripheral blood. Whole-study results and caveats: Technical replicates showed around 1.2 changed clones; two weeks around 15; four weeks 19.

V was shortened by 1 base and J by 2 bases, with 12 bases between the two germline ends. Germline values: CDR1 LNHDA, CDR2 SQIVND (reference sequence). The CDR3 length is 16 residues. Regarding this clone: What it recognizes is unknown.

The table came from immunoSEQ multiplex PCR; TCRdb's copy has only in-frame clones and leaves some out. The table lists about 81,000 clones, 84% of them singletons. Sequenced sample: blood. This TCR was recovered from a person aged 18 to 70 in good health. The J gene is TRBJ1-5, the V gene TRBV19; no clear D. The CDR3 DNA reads TGTGCCAGTAGTATAGGGGCTAGGAATGGCAATCAGCCCCAGCATTTT. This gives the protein CASSIGARNGNQPQHF.